This passage covers 30 T cell receptor beta chains from one sample sequenced in a study of CD8+CD57+ T cells in acquired aplastic anemia. CDR3 and TCR beta VDJ profiling relied on genomic DNA as the template. TCRdb fed the reads into MiXCR, producing one record per CDR3 protein. The data show 50,000 to 70,000 distinct CDR3 sequences, about 50% seen once. What was sequenced was sorted CD4+, CD8+, or CD8+CD57+ T cells (not recorded which) from PBMCs. The origin of the receptors is a human donor in good health, serving as a control.

The rearrangement joins TRBV2 to TRBJ2-7, with 7 bases fitting TRBD1. V lost 3 bases to trimming and J lost 2 bases; unmatched junction nucleotides: 10. The germline V gene encodes CDR1 SNHLY and CDR2 FYNNEI. The CDR3 consists of 16 residues. The CDR3 region has the DNA TGTGCCAGCAGTGACCCCGACCGGGACAGAACCTACGAGCAGTACTTC. Translation: CASSDPDRDRTYEQYF.

This clonotype has a single count. The chain links TRBV7-8 to TRBJ2-1; 11 positions agree with TRBD2. Germline loops: CDR1 SGHVS, CDR2 FQNEAQ. V trimming: 6 bases; J trimming: 7 bases; junction bases outside the gene matches: 8. The CDR3 totals 15 residues. CDR3 protein: CASSHIAGGPNEQFF. CDR3 sequence (DNA): TGTGCCAGCAGTCACATAGCGGGAGGGCCGAATGAGCAGTTCTTC.

V gene TRBV7-3 combines with J gene TRBJ1-2; D gene unclear. CDR3 size: 14 residues. The V and J ends lost 2 bases and 4 bases respectively, with 11 bases between them. Germline V gives CDR1 SGHTA, CDR2 FQGTGA. In DNA, the CDR3 is TGTGCCAGCAGCTTACTAGGAGGTGGCTATGGCTACACCTTC. It specifies CASSLLGGGYGYTF. Full variable domain (rest looked up from reference TRBV7-3 and TRBJ1-2): GAGVSQTPSNKVTEKGKYVELRCDPISGHTALYWYRQSLGQGPEFLIYFQGTGAADDSGLPNDRFFAVRPEGSVSTLKIQRTERGDSAVYLCASSLLGGGYGYTFGSGTRLTVV.

V and J are TRBV24-1 and TRBJ2-2; D ambiguous. This CDR3 region has 13 residues. Per germline, CDR1 KGHDR and CDR2 SFDVKD. Trimming stripped 6 bases from V and 3 bases from J, with 7 bases between. CDR3 loop: CATSSSHTGELFF. The CDR3 DNA follows: TGTGCCACCAGTTCATCCCACACCGGGGAGCTGTTTTTT.

This chain uses TRBV20-1 with TRBJ1-1; D not certain. This CDR3 spans 12 amino acids. Germline CDR1 DFQATT, CDR2 SNEGSKA (reference sequence). The V end lost 6 bases, the J end lost 8 bases, and 16 bases lay between the germline ends. CDR3 amino acids: CSAKSDSQEAFF. CDR3 sequence (DNA): TGCAGTGCGAAAAGTGACTCGCAGGAAGCTTTCTTT.

The chain is built from TRBV10-3 and TRBJ2-7; 11 bases align to TRBD2. Germline assignment: CDR1 ENHRY and CDR2 SYGVKD. The CDR3 sequence is 15 residues long. The ends lost 10 bases at V and 6 bases at J; junction bases unmatched: 14. CDR3: CANSNILAGVFEQYF. Here the CDR3 DNA reads TGTGCCAACTCAAATATACTAGCGGGAGTTTTCGAGCAGTACTTC.

This clonotype ranks as medium-sized. The V gene is TRBV7-6, the J gene TRBJ2-1; 8 bases agree with TRBD2. Per germline, CDR1 SGHVS and CDR2 FNYEAQ. The CDR3 consists of 16 residues. J gave up 4 bases and V 5 bases, and 10 bases lay outside the gene matches. DNA for the CDR3: TGTGCCAGCAGCCGGGGGGCTAGCGGGCGTTACAATGAGCAGTTCTTC. Protein: CASSRGASGRYNEQFF.

The chain employs TRBV7-6 and TRBJ1-2, with D maybe TRBD1 (6 bases). The CDR3 has 14 amino acids. V was trimmed by 4 bases and J by 3 bases, leaving 12 bases between them. From germline, CDR1 is SGHVS and CDR2 FNYEAQ. The CDR3 loop is CASSWGSGDYGYTF. CDR3 DNA: TGTGCCAGCAGCTGGGGGTCAGGGGACTATGGCTACACCTTC.

V and J are TRBV15 and TRBJ1-1; D is possibly TRBD1 (5 bases). In germline, CDR1 is LNHNV, CDR2 YYDKDF (reference sequence). The CDR3 loop spans 12 amino acids. The germline V and J ends were trimmed by 4 bases and 6 bases, with 9 bases remaining between them. The CDR3 nucleotides read TGTGCCACCAGCACCCAGACAGCTGAAGCTTTCTTT. Its translation is CATSTQTAEAFF. Variable domain in full (rest from reference TRBV15 and TRBJ1-1): DAMVIQNPRYQVTQFGKPVTLSCSQTLNHNVMYWYQQKSSQAPKLLFHYYDKDFNNEADTPDNFQSRRPNTSFCFLDIRSPGLGDTAMYLCATSTQTAEAFFGQGTRLTVV.

The chain couples TRBV7-8 to TRBJ1-2, with D perhaps matching TRBD1 (5 bases). This CDR3 region has 14 residues. The V end lost 2 bases, the J end lost 5 bases, and 12 bases lay between the germline ends. Per germline, CDR1 SGHVS and CDR2 FQNEAQ. As DNA, the CDR3 is TGTGCCAGCAGCTTACGTGCAGGGAATTATGGCTACACCTTC. Encoded protein: CASSLRAGNYGYTF.

The sample holds a few counts of this clonotype. This may arise from a read error, as a much more abundant clone is one base away. The chain combines TRBV19 with TRBJ1-1; 7 bases fit TRBD1. Germline trimming cut 8 bases from V and 8 bases from J; bases unmatched to any gene: 23. The CDR3 is made up of 17 amino acids. Germline V CDR1 and CDR2: LNHDA, SQIVND (reference sequence). CDR3 sequence (DNA): TGTGCCAGTGGTACAGGGGAGGGCCGGGCATTGAACGCCGAAGCTTTCTTT. This codes for CASGTGEGRALNAEAFF.

Only one count was recorded for this clonotype. Likely a read error: the CDR3 ends without its conserved phenylalanine or tryptophan. This chain links TRBV11-1 with TRBJ1-1; TRBD1 might be the D (6 bases). V was trimmed by 5 bases and J by 0 bases, leaving 16 bases between them. Germline CDR1 is SGHAT and CDR2 is FQDESV (reference sequence). This CDR3 has 16 amino acids. CDR3 loop: CASSPAGGHMNTEAFL. The CDR3 DNA reads TGTGCCAGCAGCCCAGCTGGGGGGCACATGAACACTGAAGCTTTCCTT.

In the case of this clonotype: Germline and junction disagree at one end, which may indicate a read error. V is TRBV10-3 and J is TRBJ1-5; D is undetermined. Germline CDR1 is ENHRY and CDR2 is SYGVKD. CDR3 length: 16 residues. CDR3 DNA: TGTGACATCAGTGAGACGTCTCCGGGGAATAATCAGCCCCGGCATTTT. Protein sequence: CDISETSPGNNQPRHF.

The rearrangement joins TRBV15 to TRBJ1-1, with 7 bases lining up with TRBD1. The CDR3 runs to 16 residues. Germline lookup yields CDR1 LNHNV and CDR2 YYDKDF (reference sequence). After removal of 2 bases from V and 1 base from J, the junction contained 7 bases not matched to a gene. The CDR3 nucleotides read TGTGCCACCAGCAGACTGACAGGGACCCGGAACACTGAAGCTTTCTTT. Encoded protein: CATSRLTGTRNTEAFF.

This clonotype has ten or more counts. This chain joins TRBV20-1 and TRBJ2-7; TRBD2 agrees at 7 bases. The V gene end was trimmed by 1 base and the J gene end by 6 bases; junction bases not matched to a gene: 12. Per the germline V gene, CDR1 is DFQATT and CDR2 is SNEGSKA (reference sequence). The CDR3 has 15 amino acids. In nucleotides, the CDR3 is TGCAGTGCTAGAGGCGGCCAGGCGGGAGAAGGCGAGCAGTACTTC. It codes for CSARGGQAGEGEQYF.

This chain connects TRBV20-1 to TRBJ1-5; 9 bases line up with TRBD1. There are 18 residues in the CDR3. Germline CDR1 reads DFQATT; CDR2 reads SNEGSKA (reference sequence). Unmatched junction bases numbered 16, after V lost 5 bases and J lost 2 bases. CDR3 residues: CSAAIAGTGQGGNQPQHF. Here the CDR3 DNA reads TGCAGTGCTGCCATCGCCGGGACAGGGCAGGGCGGCAATCAGCCCCAGCATTTT.

The count of this clonotype is one. The V gene is TRBV7-2, the J gene TRBJ1-5; D unclear. Germline assignment: CDR1 SGHTA and CDR2 FQGNSA. The V end was cut by 3 bases, the J end by 7 bases, with 7 bases between. This CDR3 comprises 12 residues. The DNA of the CDR3 is TGTGCCAGCAGCTTTCTAGGGCAGCCCCAGCATTTT. This gives the protein CASSFLGQPQHF.

This clonotype was seen ten or more times. This rearrangement joins TRBV5-6 to TRBJ2-5, with 7 bases fitting TRBD2. The germline gives CDR1 SGHDT, CDR2 YYEEEE. J was trimmed by 5 bases and V by 6 bases; bases with no gene match: 19. The CDR3 runs 17 residues. The CDR3 protein is CASTASSGRALGETQYF. The CDR3 coding sequence is TGTGCCAGCACAGCTTCTAGTGGGAGGGCCCTTGGGGAGACCCAGTACTTC. The full variable domain, in which reference TRBV5-6 and TRBJ2-5 provide the parts outside the CDR3, is DAGVTQSPTHLIKTRGQQVTLRCSPKSGHDTVSWYQQALGQGPQFIFQYYEEEERQRGNFPDRFSGHQFPNYSSELNVNALLLGDSALYLCASTASSGRALGETQYFGPGTRLLVL.

This sequence joins TRBV29-1 and TRBJ1-4; D remains unclear. This CDR3 contains 13 residues. Trimming cost V 7 bases and J 2 bases, with 11 bases left between them. CDR1 is SQVTM and CDR2 is ANQGSEA in the germline V gene. The CDR3 here is CSATGGTNEKLFF. CDR3 nucleotides: TGCAGCGCTACCGGTGGTACTAATGAAAAACTGTTTTTT.

In this sample, this clonotype turned up many times. The CDR3 here is CASSLSAGGSGRAFF. The CDR3 region has the DNA TGCGCCAGCAGCTTGTCGGCAGGGGGCTCGGGAAGGGCTTTCTTT. The V call is TRBV5-1, the J call TRBJ1-1, with 8 bases matching TRBD1. The CDR3 length is 15 residues. V gave up 1 base and J gave up 11 bases; unmatched junction bases: 13. Germline CDR1 is SGHRS and CDR2 is YFSETQ. The full variable domain, completed using reference TRBV5-1 and TRBJ1-1, is KAGVTQTPRYLIKTRGQQVTLSCSPISGHRSVSWYQQTPGQGLQFLFEYFSETQRNKGNFPGRFSGRQFSNSRSEMNVSTLELGDSALYLCASSLSAGGSGRAFFGQGTRLTVV.

The V call is TRBV10-3, the J call TRBJ2-1; 8 bases fit TRBD1. The CDR3 contains 15 residues. V gave up 10 bases and J gave up 6 bases; unmatched junction bases: 14. Germline values: CDR1 ENHRY, CDR2 SYGVKD. CDR3 sequence (DNA): TGTGCCAGTGGCTTTTCAGGGGGCTATGGCAATGAGCAGTTCTTC. As protein: CASGFSGGYGNEQFF.

This clonotype was counted ten times or more. The genes are TRBV12-3 or TRBV12-4 and TRBJ2-2, with 7 positions matching TRBD1. The ends lost 6 bases at V and 6 bases at J; junction bases unmatched: 10. This CDR3 comprises 15 residues. The CDR3 DNA follows: TGTGCCAGCAGCAAACAGGGGAATAGGGCCGGGGAGCTGTTTTTT. Amino acid sequence: CASSKQGNRAGELFF.

This clonotype was seen just once. The chain has TRBV12-3 or TRBV12-4 and TRBJ1-3; weak D call: TRBD1 (5 bases). Deletions cut 8 bases from V and 0 bases from J, with 11 bases between. CDR3 length: 14 amino acids. CDR3 protein: CASCFGGSGNTIYF. As DNA, the CDR3 is TGTGCCAGCTGCTTCGGGGGCTCTGGAAACACCATATATTTT.

The rearrangement uses TRBV29-1 and TRBJ1-3; 7 bases line up with TRBD1. The V gene end was trimmed by 4 bases and the J gene end by 3 bases; junction bases not matched to a gene: 3. The CDR3 totals 13 residues. Per the germline V gene, CDR1 is SQVTM and CDR2 is ANQGSEA. Here the CDR3 DNA reads TGCAGCGTTGTCGCAGGGGGTGGAAACACCATATATTTT. Its protein is CSVVAGGGNTIYF. The full variable domain, with the rest looked up from reference TRBV29-1 and TRBJ1-3, is SAVISQKPSRDICQRGTSLTIQCQVDSQVTMMFWYRQQPGQSLTLIATANQGSEATYESGFVIDKFPISRPNLTFSTLTVSNMSPEDSSIYLCSVVAGGGNTIYFGEGSWLTVV.

This clonotype was observed many times. This sequence joins TRBV5-4 and TRBJ1-2; tentative D call: TRBD1 (5 bases). Germline-derived CDR1 and CDR2 are SGHNT and YYREEE (reference sequence). The CDR3 sequence is 18 residues long. The V and J ends lost 0 bases and 2 bases respectively, with 20 bases between them. In DNA, the CDR3 is TGTGCCAGCAGCTTGGGGGGCAGGGCACTTTCAGAAAACTATGGCTACACCTTC. Its translation: CASSLGGRALSENYGYTF.

This clonotype is labeled as medium-sized. The chain couples TRBV2 to TRBJ1-4; D is unclear. The CDR3 length is 14 residues. Looked up from germline, CDR1 is SNHLY and CDR2 is FYNNEI. Trimming cost V 3 bases and J 7 bases, with 12 bases left between them. In DNA form, the CDR3 reads TGTGCCAGCAGTGACTCTGGAACGGGTGAAAAACTGTTTTTT. As protein: CASSDSGTGEKLFF.

The chain employs TRBV5-4 and TRBJ1-2; 7 bases fit TRBD1. Trimming removed 4 bases from V and 2 bases from J; junction bases left unmatched: 8. Per germline, CDR1 SGHNT and CDR2 YYREEE (reference sequence). CDR3 length equals 15 residues. CDR3 loop: CASSLLQGWNYGYTF. CDR3 in DNA: TGTGCCAGCAGCCTCCTACAGGGGTGGAACTATGGCTACACCTTC.

This clonotype was observed many times. The chain combines TRBV7-3 with TRBJ2-2; D might be TRBD1 (5 bases). CDR1 and CDR2 (germline): SGHTA, FQGTGA. There are 15 residues in the CDR3. Trimming removed 6 bases from V and 5 bases from J, with 16 bases in between. CDR3: CASSLDSPATGELFF. CDR3 DNA: TGTGCCAGCAGTTTAGACAGTCCGGCGACCGGGGAGCTGTTTTTT.

This rearrangement joins TRBV15 to TRBJ2-1; no firm D call. The CDR3 totals 12 residues. Germline loops: CDR1 LNHNV, CDR2 YYDKDF (reference sequence). Trimming removed 0 bases from V and 12 bases from J, with 9 bases in between. CDR3 DNA sequence: TGTGCCACCAGCAGAGATAGGCAATTGCAGTTCTTC. Residues: CATSRDRQLQFF. The full variable domain, with the rest looked up from reference TRBV15 and TRBJ2-1, is DAMVIQNPRYQVTQFGKPVTLSCSQTLNHNVMYWYQQKSSQAPKLLFHYYDKDFNNEADTPDNFQSRRPNTSFCFLDIRSPGLGDTAMYLCATSRDRQLQFFGPGTRLTVL.

This clonotype came up once. J is TRBJ2-1 and V is TRBV2; D possibly corresponds to TRBD2 (6 bases). From germline, CDR1 is SNHLY and CDR2 FYNNEI. V lost 0 bases and J lost 6, with 9 bases in between. This CDR3 has 14 residues. Here the CDR3 DNA reads TGTGCCAGCAGTGAAGCCGGGAGTGGCAATGAGCAGTTCTTC. Translating gives CASSEAGSGNEQFF.